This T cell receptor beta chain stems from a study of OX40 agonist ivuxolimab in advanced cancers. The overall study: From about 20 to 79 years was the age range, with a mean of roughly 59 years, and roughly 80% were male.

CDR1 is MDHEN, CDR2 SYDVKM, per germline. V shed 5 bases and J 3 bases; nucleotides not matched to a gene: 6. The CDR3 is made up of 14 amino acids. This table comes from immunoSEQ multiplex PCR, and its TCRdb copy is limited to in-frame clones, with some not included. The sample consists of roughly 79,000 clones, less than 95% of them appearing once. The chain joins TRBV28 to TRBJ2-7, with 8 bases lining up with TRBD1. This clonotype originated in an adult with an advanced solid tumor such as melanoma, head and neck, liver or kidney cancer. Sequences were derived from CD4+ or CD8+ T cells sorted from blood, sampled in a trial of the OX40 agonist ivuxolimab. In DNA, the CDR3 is TGTGCCAGCAGTCCCGGACAGGGCGTCTACGAGCAGTACTTC. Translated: CASSPGQGVYEQYF.